This T cell receptor (beta chain) was identified during a study of post-analysis software for immune sequencing data. Study observations and caveats: When compared against controls, multiple sclerosis patients showed significantly lower normalized Chao1 diversity. Patients carried a few TRBV segments more frequently than controls did, and TRBV5-6, TRBV5-1 and TRBV20-1 were among them.

The TCR beta cDNA libraries carried unique molecular identifiers. In TCRdb, the PCR reads were re-called with MiXCR into one record per CDR3 protein. This sample has hundreds of thousands of distinct CDR3 sequences, with 30% found just once. The V segment lost 3 bases and the J segment 1 base; nucleotides outside the gene matches: 8. The CDR3 is made up of 16 amino acids. Germline V lookup: CDR1 SGHRS, CDR2 YFSETQ. As to this clonotype: Its antigen remains unidentified.

Sequencing was carried out using blood. The rearrangement joins TRBV5-1 to TRBJ2-7; TRBD1 aligns across 9 bases. This TCR was recovered from a girl between 10 and 17 years old with multiple sclerosis. The CDR3 loop is CASSWYAGTGSYEQYF. The CDR3 DNA reads as TGCGCCAGCAGCTGGTATGCCGGGACAGGGTCCTACGAGCAGTACTTC.